This T cell receptor beta chain was captured by sequencing in a study of early T cells in non-severe SARS-CoV-2 infection. General study findings and limits: There was a bias toward anti-spike CD8 responses in VDJdb matching, which missed private and CD4 specificities.

As concerns this clonotype: The antigen is not known.

Tagging with unique molecular identifiers was applied to individual cDNA molecules. TCRdb reprocessed the 5' RACE reads via MiXCR and lists one record per CDR3 protein. The sample has tens of thousands of distinct CDR3 sequences, roughly a tenth seen once; the top ten hold around 9.8%. Germline-derived CDR1 and CDR2 are SQVTM and ANQGSEA. This CDR3 contains 12 residues. V shed 6 bases and J shed 7 bases, with 15 bases lying between them. This receptor was identified in an adult who was a healthcare worker with PCR-confirmed SARS-CoV-2 infection or an uninfected control (not recorded which). The V gene is TRBV29-1, the J gene TRBJ2-5; D uncertain. The sequenced sample was whole blood. As DNA, the CDR3 is TGCAGCGTAGAGACCGGCTCGGGGACCCAGTACTTC. Its translation: CSVETGSGTQYF.